This T cell receptor beta chain was obtained from a study of control samples from healthy donors and cancer patients. This table comes from immunoSEQ multiplex PCR, and its TCRdb copy is limited to in-frame clones, with some not included. The profile shows some 71,000 clones, roughly 89% of them singletons. J gave up 5 bases and V 7 bases, and 6 bases lay outside the gene matches. The CDR3 is 14 amino acids. Germline assignment: CDR1 SGHNT and CDR2 YENEEA. This TCR was recovered from a man aged 55 to 70 with lung cancer. V is TRBV11-3 and J is TRBJ2-1; TRBD2 matches 9 bases. The material sequenced was PBMCs. The CDR3 protein is CASKGTSSNNEQFF. Here the CDR3 DNA reads TGTGCCAGCAAGGGGACTAGCAGCAACAATGAGCAGTTCTTC. The variable domain in full, completed from reference TRBV11-3 and TRBJ2-1, reads EAGVVQSPRYKIIEKKQPVAFWCNPISGHNTLYWYLQNLGQGPELLIRYENEEAVDDSQLPKDRFSAERLKGVDSTLKIQPAELGDSAVYLCASKGTSSNNEQFFGPGTRLTVL.